A selection of T cell receptor beta chains follows, all from one sample in a study of blood T cells in healthy people across ages. Using its own MiXCR run on the 5' RACE reads, TCRdb lists one record per CDR3 protein. The data hold more than 650,000 distinct CDR3 sequences, with 20% to 25% observed a single time. Sequencing was performed on blood. The receptor source for this set is a man aged 65-85 years in good health. The CDR3 runs from the conserved cysteine through the conserved F or W. The D gene is left open where the match is weak. For some rows the clone size is stated as once, few or many, or as a class when expanded; others skip it.

few	TRBV20-1	TRBJ2-4	-	TGCAGTGCCCCGGGACTCCACCGACTAGCCAAAAACATTCAGTACTTC	CSAPGLHRLAKNIQYF
-	TRBV19	TRBJ2-1	TRBD2	TGTGCCAGTAAAAGGACTAGCGGGAGCGAGGGTGGGCAGTTCTTC	CASKRTSGSEGGQFF
many	TRBV9	TRBJ2-1	-	TGTGCCAGCAGCGTAGGGGCTAGCACCTACAATGAGCAGTTCTTC	CASSVGASTYNEQFF
few	TRBV7-3	TRBJ2-3	-	TGTGCCAGCAGTCCTGGGACTTCTCACATTACGCAGTATTTT	CASSPGTSHITQYF
-	TRBV4-1	TRBJ2-1	TRBD1	TGCGCCAGCAGCCAAGACGATATACAGGGGGCGCGTAATGAGCAGTTCTTC	CASSQDDIQGARNEQFF
few	TRBV29-1	TRBJ2-1	TRBD2	TGCAGCGCATTCGGGACGCGGGAGGACAATGAGCAGTTCTTC	CSAFGTREDNEQFF
few	TRBV6-4	TRBJ2-1	TRBD2	TGTGCCACTAGGACTAGCGGGGTTAAGCAGTTCTTC	CATRTSGVKQFF
many	TRBV10-3	TRBJ2-3	-	TGTGCCATCAGTGAGACCGGGCCCCAGCTACGCACAGATACGCAGTATTTT	CAISETGPQLRTDTQYF
-	TRBV28	TRBJ2-5	-	TGTGCCAGCAGTACAATAGGGACCCAGTACTTC	CASSTIGTQYF
once	TRBV30	TRBJ2-3	TRBD1	TGTGCCTGGAGCCCCGGGACAGGGGGCACAGATACGCAGTATTTT	CAWSPGTGGTDTQYF
-	TRBV7-2	TRBJ2-2	-	TGTGCCAGCGGCTTCAGGTCAGGGCTGAACACCGGGGAGCTGTTTTTT	CASGFRSGLNTGELFF
-	TRBV20-1	TRBJ2-1	-	TGCAGCCCCCGGGAGATTGTTTCATCTGACGATGAGCAGTTCTTC	CSPREIVSSDDEQFF
few	TRBV7-2	TRBJ2-5	-	TGTGCCAGCAGCCCTTCATTGGGAGAAGATGCGCAGTACTTC	CASSPSLGEDAQYF
-	TRBV20-1	TRBJ2-1	TRBD2	TGCAGTGCTACAAGACAGGGACTTAGCGGGAGGGCCCTCAATGAGCAGTTCTTC	CSATRQGLSGRALNEQFF
-	TRBV7-2	TRBJ2-5	TRBD2	TGTGCCAGCAGCTTATGGGGCGGGGGGGAAGAGACCCAGTACTTC	CASSLWGGGEETQYF
few	TRBV5-1	TRBJ1-6	-	TGCGCCAGCAGCCTCGGGACACCGGTGGAATCACCCCTCCACTTT	CASSLGTPVESPLHF